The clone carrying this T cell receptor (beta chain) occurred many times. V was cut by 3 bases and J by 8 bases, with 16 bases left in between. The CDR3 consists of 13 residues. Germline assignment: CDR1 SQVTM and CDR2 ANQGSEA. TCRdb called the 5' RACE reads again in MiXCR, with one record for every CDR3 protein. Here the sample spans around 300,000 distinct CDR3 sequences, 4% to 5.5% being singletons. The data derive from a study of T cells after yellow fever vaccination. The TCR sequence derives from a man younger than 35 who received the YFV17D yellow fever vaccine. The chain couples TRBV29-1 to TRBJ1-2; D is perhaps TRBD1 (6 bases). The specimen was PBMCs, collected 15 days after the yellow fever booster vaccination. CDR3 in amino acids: CSVDLGQFRGYTF. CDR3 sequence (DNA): TGCAGCGTTGATCTTGGACAGTTCCGCGGCTACACCTTC.